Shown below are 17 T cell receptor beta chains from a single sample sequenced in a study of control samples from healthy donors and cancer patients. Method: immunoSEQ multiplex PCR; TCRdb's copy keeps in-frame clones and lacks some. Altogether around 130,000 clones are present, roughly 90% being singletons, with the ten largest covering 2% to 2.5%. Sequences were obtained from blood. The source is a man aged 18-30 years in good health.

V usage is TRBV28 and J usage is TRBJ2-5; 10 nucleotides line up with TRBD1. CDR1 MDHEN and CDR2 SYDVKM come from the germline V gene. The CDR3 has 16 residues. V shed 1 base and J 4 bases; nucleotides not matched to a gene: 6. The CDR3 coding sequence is TGTGCCAGCAGTTTATCCCAGGGGGACAGGGGAGAGACCCAGTACTTC. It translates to CASSLSQGDRGETQYF. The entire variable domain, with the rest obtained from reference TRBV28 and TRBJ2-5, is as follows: DVKVTQSSRYLVKRTGEKVFLECVQDMDHENMFWYRQDPGLGLRLIYFSYDVKMKEKGDIPEGYSVSREKKERFSLILESASTNQTSMYLCASSLSQGDRGETQYFGPGTRLLVL.

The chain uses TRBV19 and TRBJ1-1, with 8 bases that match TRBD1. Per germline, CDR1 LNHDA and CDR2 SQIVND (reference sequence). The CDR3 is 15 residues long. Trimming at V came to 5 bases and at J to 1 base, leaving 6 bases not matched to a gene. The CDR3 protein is CASSAMTGANTEAFF. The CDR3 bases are TGTGCCAGTAGTGCAATGACAGGGGCGAACACTGAAGCTTTCTTT.

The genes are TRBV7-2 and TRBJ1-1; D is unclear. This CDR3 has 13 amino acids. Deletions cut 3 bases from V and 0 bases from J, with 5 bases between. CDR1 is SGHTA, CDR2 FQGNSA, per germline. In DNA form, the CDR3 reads TGTGCCAGCAGCTTTCGGCTGAACACTGAAGCTTTCTTT. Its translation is CASSFRLNTEAFF.

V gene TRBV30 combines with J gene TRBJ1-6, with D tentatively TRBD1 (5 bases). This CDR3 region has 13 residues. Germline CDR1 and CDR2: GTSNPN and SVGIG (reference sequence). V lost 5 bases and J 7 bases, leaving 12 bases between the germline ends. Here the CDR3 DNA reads TGTGCCTGGGAAGGGACTGACAATTCACCCCTCCACTTT. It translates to CAWEGTDNSPLHF.

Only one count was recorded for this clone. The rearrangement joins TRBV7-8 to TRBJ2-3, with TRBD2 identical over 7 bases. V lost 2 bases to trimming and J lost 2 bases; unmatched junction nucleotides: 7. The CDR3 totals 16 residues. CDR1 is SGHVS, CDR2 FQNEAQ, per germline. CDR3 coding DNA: TGTGCCAGCAGCTTATTGCGACTAGCAGACACAGATACGCAGTATTTT. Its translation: CASSLLRLADTDTQYF. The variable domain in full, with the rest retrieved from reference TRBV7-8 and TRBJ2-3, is GAGVSQSPRYKVAKRGQDVALRCDPISGHVSLFWYQQALGQGPEFLTYFQNEAQLDKSGLPSDRFFAERPEGSVSTLKIQRTQQEDSAVYLCASSLLRLADTDTQYFGPGTRLTVL.

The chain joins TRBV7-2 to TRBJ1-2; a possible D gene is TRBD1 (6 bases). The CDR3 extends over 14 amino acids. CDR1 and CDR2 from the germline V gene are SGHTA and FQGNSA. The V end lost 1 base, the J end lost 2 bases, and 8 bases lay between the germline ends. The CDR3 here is CASSLGGTNYGYTF. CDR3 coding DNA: TGTGCCAGCAGCTTAGGGGGGACAAACTATGGCTACACCTTC. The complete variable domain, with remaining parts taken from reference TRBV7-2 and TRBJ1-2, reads GAGVSQSPSNKVTEKGKDVELRCDPISGHTALYWYRQSLGQGLEFLIYFQGNSAPDKSGLPSDRFSAERTGGSVSTLTIQRTQQEDSAVYLCASSLGGTNYGYTFGSGTRLTVV.

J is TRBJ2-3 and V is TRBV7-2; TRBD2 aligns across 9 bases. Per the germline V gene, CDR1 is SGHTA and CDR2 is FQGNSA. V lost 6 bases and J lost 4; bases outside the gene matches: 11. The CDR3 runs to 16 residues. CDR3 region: CASRLAGGRSADTQYF. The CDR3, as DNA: TGTGCCAGCAGACTGGCGGGAGGGCGTAGCGCAGATACGCAGTATTTT.

Here the CDR3 reads CASSFRLAYDNEQFF. CDR3 nucleotides: TGTGCCAGCAGCTTCAGGCTAGCGTATGACAATGAGCAGTTCTTC. The chain uses TRBV5-4 and TRBJ2-1, with D possibly TRBD2 on 6 matching bases. The CDR3 contains 15 residues. Germline V lookup: CDR1 SGHNT, CDR2 YYREEE (reference sequence). The ends were cut back, 2 bases at V and 5 bases at J, with 14 bases in the middle.

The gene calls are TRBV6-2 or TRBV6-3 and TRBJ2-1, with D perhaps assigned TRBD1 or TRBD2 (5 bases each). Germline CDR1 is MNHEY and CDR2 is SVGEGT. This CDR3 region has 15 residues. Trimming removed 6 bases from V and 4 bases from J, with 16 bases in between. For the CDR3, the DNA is TGTGCCAGCAGCCCCCGGGACGCGGATTACAATGAGCAGTTCTTC. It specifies CASSPRDADYNEQFF.

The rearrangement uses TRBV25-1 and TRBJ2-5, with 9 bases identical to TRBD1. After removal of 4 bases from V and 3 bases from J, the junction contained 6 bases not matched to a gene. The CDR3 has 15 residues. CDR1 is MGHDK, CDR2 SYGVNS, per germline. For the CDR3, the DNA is TGTGCCAGCAGTGGGGGGACAGGGACTAAAGAGACCCAGTACTTC. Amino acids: CASSGGTGTKETQYF. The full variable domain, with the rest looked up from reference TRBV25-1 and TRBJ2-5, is EADIYQTPRYLVIGTGKKITLECSQTMGHDKMYWYQQDPGMELHLIHYSYGVNSTEKGDLSSESTVSRIRTEHFPLTLESARPSHTSQYLCASSGGTGTKETQYFGPGTRLLVL.

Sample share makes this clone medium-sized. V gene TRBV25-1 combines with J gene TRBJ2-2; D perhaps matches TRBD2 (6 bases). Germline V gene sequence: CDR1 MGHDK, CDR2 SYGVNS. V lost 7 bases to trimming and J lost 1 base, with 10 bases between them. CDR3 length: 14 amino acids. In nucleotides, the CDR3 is TGTGCCAGCATGGAGGGAGGGAACACCGGGGAGCTGTTTTTT. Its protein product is CASMEGGNTGELFF. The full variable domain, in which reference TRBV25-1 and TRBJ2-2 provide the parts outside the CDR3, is EADIYQTPRYLVIGTGKKITLECSQTMGHDKMYWYQQDPGMELHLIHYSYGVNSTEKGDLSSESTVSRIRTEHFPLTLESARPSHTSQYLCASMEGGNTGELFFGEGSRLTVL.

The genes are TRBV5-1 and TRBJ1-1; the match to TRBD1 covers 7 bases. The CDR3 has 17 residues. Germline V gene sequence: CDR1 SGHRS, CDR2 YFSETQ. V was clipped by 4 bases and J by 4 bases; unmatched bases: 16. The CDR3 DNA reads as TGCGCCAGCAGCCTGGACGGCCTCATTAACAGGGGCACTGAAGCTTTCTTT. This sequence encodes CASSLDGLINRGTEAFF.

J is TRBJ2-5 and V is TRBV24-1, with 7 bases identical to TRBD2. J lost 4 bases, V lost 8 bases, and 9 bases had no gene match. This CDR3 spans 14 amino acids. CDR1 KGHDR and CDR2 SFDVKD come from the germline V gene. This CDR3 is CATTGGGVGETQYF. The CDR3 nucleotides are TGTGCCACCACTGGGGGGGGAGTTGGAGAGACCCAGTACTTC.

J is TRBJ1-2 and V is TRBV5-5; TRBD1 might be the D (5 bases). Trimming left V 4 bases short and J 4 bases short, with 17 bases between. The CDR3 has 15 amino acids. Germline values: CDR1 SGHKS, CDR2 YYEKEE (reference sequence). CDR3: CASSASGALTYGYTF. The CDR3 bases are TGTGCCAGCAGCGCGTCTGGGGCACTTACCTATGGCTACACCTTC.

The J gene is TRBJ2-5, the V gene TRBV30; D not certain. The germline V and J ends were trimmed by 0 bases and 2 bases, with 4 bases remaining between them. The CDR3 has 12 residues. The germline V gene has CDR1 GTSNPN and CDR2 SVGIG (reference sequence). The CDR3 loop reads CAWSVWQETQYF. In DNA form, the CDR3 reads TGTGCCTGGAGTGTGTGGCAAGAGACCCAGTACTTC.

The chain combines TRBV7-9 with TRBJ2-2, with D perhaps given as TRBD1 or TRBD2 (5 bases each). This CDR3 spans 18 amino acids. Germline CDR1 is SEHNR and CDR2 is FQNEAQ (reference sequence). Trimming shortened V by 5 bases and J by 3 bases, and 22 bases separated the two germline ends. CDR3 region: CASSPHRGSMGYTGELFF. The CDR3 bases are TGTGCCAGCAGCCCTCATCGGGGCTCTATGGGGTACACCGGGGAGCTGTTTTTT.

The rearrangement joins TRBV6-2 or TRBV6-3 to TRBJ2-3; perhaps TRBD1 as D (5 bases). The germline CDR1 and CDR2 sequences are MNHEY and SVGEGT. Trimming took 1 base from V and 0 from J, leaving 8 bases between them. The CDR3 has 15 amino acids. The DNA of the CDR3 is TGTGCCAGCAGTTACTGGGGCCCTAGCACAGATACGCAGTATTTT. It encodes CASSYWGPSTDTQYF.